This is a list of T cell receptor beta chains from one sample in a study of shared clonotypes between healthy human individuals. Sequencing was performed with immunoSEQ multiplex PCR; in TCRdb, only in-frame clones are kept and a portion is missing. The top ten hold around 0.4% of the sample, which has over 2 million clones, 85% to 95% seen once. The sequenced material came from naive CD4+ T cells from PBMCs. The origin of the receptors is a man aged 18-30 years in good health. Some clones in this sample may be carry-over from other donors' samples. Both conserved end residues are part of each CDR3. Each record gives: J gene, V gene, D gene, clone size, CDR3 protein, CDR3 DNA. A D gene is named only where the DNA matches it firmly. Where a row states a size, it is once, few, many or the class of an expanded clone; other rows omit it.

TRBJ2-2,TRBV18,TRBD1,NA,CASSPTRSTGLTGELFF,TGTGCCAGCTCACCTACGCGATCGACAGGGCTGACCGGGGAGCTGTTTTTT
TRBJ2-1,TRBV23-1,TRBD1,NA,CASSQTVNRGSYNEQFF,TGCGCCAGCAGTCAGACGGTTAACAGGGGCTCCTACAATGAGCAGTTCTTC
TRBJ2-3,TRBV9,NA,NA,CASSVEGGTSTDTQYF,TGTGCCAGCAGCGTAGAGGGGGGGACTTCCACAGATACGCAGTATTTT
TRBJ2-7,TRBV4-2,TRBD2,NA,CASSQPGGSAGSYEQYF,TGTGCCAGCAGCCAGCCGGGGGGTAGCGCAGGGTCCTACGAGCAGTACTTC
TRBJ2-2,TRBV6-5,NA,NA,CASKGGIGELFF,TGTGCCAGCAAAGGGGGGATCGGGGAGCTGTTTTTT
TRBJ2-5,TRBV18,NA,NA,CASSTGRGETQYF,TGTGCCAGCTCGACAGGGAGGGGGGAGACCCAGTACTTC
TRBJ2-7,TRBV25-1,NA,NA,CASSGQDSLAVYEQYF,TGTGCCAGCAGTGGGCAGGACAGTCTGGCTGTCTACGAGCAGTACTTC
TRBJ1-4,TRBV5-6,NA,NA,CASSPKRPGTNEKLFF,TGTGCCAGCAGCCCGAAACGACCGGGAACTAATGAAAAACTGTTTTTT
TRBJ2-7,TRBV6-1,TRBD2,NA,CASRPTSGRTYEQYF,TGTGCCAGCCGACCGACTAGCGGGAGGACCTACGAGCAGTACTTC
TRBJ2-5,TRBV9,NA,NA,CASSVEGYQETQYF,TGTGCCAGCAGCGTAGAAGGGTACCAAGAGACCCAGTACTTC
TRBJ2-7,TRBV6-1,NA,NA,CATGMAHYEQYF,TGTGCCACCGGAATGGCCCACTACGAGCAGTACTTC
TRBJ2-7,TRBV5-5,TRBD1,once,CASSKQGPLSSYEQYF,TGTGCCAGCAGTAAACAGGGGCCCCTTAGCTCCTACGAGCAGTACTTC
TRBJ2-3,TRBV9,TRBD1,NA,CASSGDRGTDTQYF,TGTGCCAGCAGCGGGGACAGGGGCACAGATACGCAGTATTTT
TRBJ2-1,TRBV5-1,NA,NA,CASSLFRANNEQFF,TGCGCCAGCAGCTTATTCCGGGCTAACAATGAGCAGTTCTTC
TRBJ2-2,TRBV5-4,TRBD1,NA,CASSLDQGAGELFF,TGTGCCAGCAGCTTGGATCAGGGGGCCGGGGAGCTGTTTTTT
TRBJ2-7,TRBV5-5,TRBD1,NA,CASSPLPPQGVEQYF,TGTGCCAGCAGCCCTCTTCCCCCACAGGGGGTCGAGCAGTACTTC
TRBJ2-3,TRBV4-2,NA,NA,CASSPGSKVTDTQYF,TGTGCCAGCAGCCCCGGATCCAAAGTCACAGATACGCAGTATTTT
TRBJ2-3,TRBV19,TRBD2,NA,CASSIMAGGTDTQYF,TGTGCCAGTAGTATAATGGCGGGAGGCACAGATACGCAGTATTTT
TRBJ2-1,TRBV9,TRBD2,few,CASSVSTGGYNEQFF,TGTGCCAGCAGCGTCAGCACGGGGGGGTACAATGAGCAGTTCTTC
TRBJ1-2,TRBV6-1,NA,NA,CASSERAGMRLGVHYGYTF,TGTGCCAGCAGTGAGAGGGCAGGGATGCGGCTTGGGGTTCATTATGGCTACACCTTC
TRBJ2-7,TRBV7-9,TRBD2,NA,CASSLAGGPSEQYF,TGTGCCAGCAGCCTAGCGGGAGGGCCCTCCGAGCAGTACTTC
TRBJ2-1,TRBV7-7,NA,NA,CASSLYSSSGSYNEQFF,TGTGCCAGCAGCTTGTATTCCAGTAGCGGCTCCTACAATGAGCAGTTCTTC
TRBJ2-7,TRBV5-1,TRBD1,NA,CASSSIHSGQGSEQYF,TGCGCCAGCAGTTCGATCCACTCGGGACAGGGGAGCGAGCAGTACTTC
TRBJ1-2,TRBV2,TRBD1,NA,CASRGDSQIYGYTF,TGTGCCAGCAGGGGGGACAGCCAAATCTATGGCTACACCTTC
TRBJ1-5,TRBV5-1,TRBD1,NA,CASSPAGGYQPQHF,TGCGCCAGCAGCCCGGCAGGGGGCTATCAGCCCCAGCATTTT
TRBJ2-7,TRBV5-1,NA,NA,CASSLSGFSYEQYF,TGCGCCAGCAGCTTGTCGGGTTTCTCCTACGAGCAGTACTTC
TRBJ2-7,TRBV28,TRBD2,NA,CASSMVTSGSSYEQYF,TGTGCCAGCAGTATGGTGACTAGCGGGAGCTCCTACGAGCAGTACTTC
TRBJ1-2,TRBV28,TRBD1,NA,CASRLQGARNGYTF,TGTGCCAGCAGACTACAGGGGGCTCGGAATGGCTACACCTTC
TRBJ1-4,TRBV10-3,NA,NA,CAISESRSGWDEKLFF,TGTGCCATCAGTGAGTCGAGATCGGGATGGGATGAAAAACTGTTTTTT
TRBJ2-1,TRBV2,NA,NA,CASSASLGSYNEQFF,TGTGCCAGCAGCGCTAGCCTCGGCTCCTACAATGAGCAGTTCTTC
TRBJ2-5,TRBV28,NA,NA,CASSEISGVQETQYF,TGTGCCAGCAGCGAGATCTCAGGGGTCCAAGAGACCCAGTACTTC
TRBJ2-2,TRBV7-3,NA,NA,CASSPNTGELFF,TGTGCCAGCAGCCCGAACACCGGGGAGCTGTTTTTT
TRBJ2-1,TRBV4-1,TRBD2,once,CASSRYLAGGLENEQFF,TGCGCCAGCAGCCGATACCTAGCGGGAGGTCTTGAAAATGAGCAGTTCTTC
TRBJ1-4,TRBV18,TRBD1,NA,CASSRVGDREGEKLFF,TGTGCCAGCTCACGCGTCGGGGACAGGGAAGGGGAAAAACTGTTTTTT
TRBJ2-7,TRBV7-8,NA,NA,CASSLAHSRDGRYEQYF,TGTGCCAGCAGCTTAGCGCATTCCCGGGACGGTCGGTACGAGCAGTACTTC
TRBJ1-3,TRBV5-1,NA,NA,CASSLGYSGNTIYF,TGCGCCAGCAGCTTGGGCTACTCTGGAAACACCATATATTTT
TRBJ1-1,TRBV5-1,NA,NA,CASSSIGRGTEAFF,TGCGCCAGCAGCTCAATAGGGAGGGGGACTGAAGCTTTCTTT
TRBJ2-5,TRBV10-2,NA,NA,CASSPPAVWRETQYF,TGCGCCAGCAGCCCCCCCGCGGTTTGGAGAGAGACCCAGTACTTC
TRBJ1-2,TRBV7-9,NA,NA,CASSRDGFGGYTF,TGTGCCAGCAGTAGGGACGGCTTTGGTGGCTACACCTTC
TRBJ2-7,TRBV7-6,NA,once,CASSYSDTSYEQYF,TGTGCCAGCAGCTACTCAGACACAAGCTACGAGCAGTACTTC
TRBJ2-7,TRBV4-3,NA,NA,CASSQRHGTHPLYEQYF,TGCGCCAGCAGCCAGCGACACGGGACACACCCCCTCTACGAGCAGTACTTC
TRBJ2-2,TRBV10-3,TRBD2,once,CAINPGLAKTPYTGELFF,TGTGCCATCAATCCGGGACTAGCCAAAACGCCATACACCGGGGAGCTGTTTTTT
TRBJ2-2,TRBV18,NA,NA,CASSPAARGSNTGELFF,TGTGCCAGCTCACCGGCGGCCAGGGGATCAAACACCGGGGAGCTGTTTTTT
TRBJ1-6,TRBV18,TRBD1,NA,CASSLNTGVSPLHF,TGTGCCAGCTCACTCAATACAGGGGTCTCACCCCTCCACTTT
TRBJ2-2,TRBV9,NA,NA,CASTPSAVGGELFF,TGTGCCAGCACCCCTAGTGCGGTCGGAGGGGAGCTGTTTTTT
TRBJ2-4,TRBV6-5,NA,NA,CASSWFYREAKNIQYF,TGTGCCAGCAGTTGGTTCTATAGGGAAGCCAAAAACATTCAGTACTTC
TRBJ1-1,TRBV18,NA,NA,CASSPSRPGNTEAFF,TGTGCCAGCTCACCTTCCCGACCGGGGAACACTGAAGCTTTCTTT
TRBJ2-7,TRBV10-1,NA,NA,CASSAPPRVNEQYF,TGCGCCAGCAGTGCCCCACCCCGCGTCAACGAGCAGTACTTC
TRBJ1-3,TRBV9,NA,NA,CASSVATRGRGNTIYF,TGTGCCAGCAGCGTAGCTACCAGGGGACGCGGAAACACCATATATTTT
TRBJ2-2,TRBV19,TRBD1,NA,CASSVSPGQGYTGELFF,TGTGCCAGTAGTGTATCCCCGGGACAGGGGTACACCGGGGAGCTGTTTTTT
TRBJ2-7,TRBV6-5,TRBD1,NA,CARSSRDRGYEQYF,TGTGCCAGGTCTTCTCGGGACAGGGGCTACGAGCAGTACTTC
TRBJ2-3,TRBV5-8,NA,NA,CASSLVRRTDTQYF,TGTGCCAGCAGCTTGGTTCGCCGCACAGATACGCAGTATTTT
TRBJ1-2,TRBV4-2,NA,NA,CASSQSRVGNYGYTF,TGTGCCAGCAGCCAATCCAGGGTAGGAAACTATGGCTACACCTTC
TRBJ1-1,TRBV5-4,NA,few,CASSLDQASTEAFF,TGTGCCAGCAGCTTGGACCAGGCGTCCACTGAAGCTTTCTTT
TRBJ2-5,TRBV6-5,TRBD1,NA,CASSYPGGSETQYF,TGTGCCAGCAGTTACCCAGGGGGCTCGGAGACCCAGTACTTC
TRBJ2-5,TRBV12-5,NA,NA,CASGTRGTETQYF,TGTGCTAGTGGCACCCGGGGGACAGAGACCCAGTACTTC
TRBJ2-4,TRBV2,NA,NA,CASSQGGYIQYF,TGTGCCAGCTCGCAGGGAGGTTACATTCAGTACTTC